The 31 T cell receptor beta chains in this list originate from one sample, sequenced in a study of blood T cell repertoires in COVID-19. Measured with immunoSEQ multiplex PCR; TCRdb has only the in-frame clones, and not every one. The profile shows approximately 230,000 clones, around nine tenths of them singletons. Sequencing was carried out using PBMCs or T cells enriched from blood (not recorded which). All receptors derive from a woman aged 25 to 45 who had recovered from COVID-19.

The V and J genes are TRBV30 and TRBJ2-7; TRBD2 might be the D (5 bases). CDR1 is GTSNPN, CDR2 SVGIG, per germline (reference sequence). The CDR3 extends over 12 amino acids. V lost 2 bases, J lost 7 bases, and 12 bases lay in between. CDR3 protein: CAWSPWRAEQYF. The CDR3 DNA reads TGTGCCTGGAGTCCATGGCGGGCTGAGCAGTACTTC. Complete variable domain (other parts from reference TRBV30 and TRBJ2-7): SQTIHQWPATLVQPVGSPLSLECTVEGTSNPNLYWYRQAAGRGLQLLFYSVGIGQISSEVPQNLSASRPQDRQFILSSKKLLLSDSGFYLCAWSPWRAEQYFGPGTRLTVT.

V gene TRBV18 combines with J gene TRBJ1-1; no definite D call. Looked up from germline, CDR1 is KGHSH and CDR2 is LQKENI. CDR3 length: 15 amino acids. Trimming left V 0 bases short and J 1 base short, with 9 bases between. CDR3 loop: CASSPPSQANTEAFF. CDR3 sequence (DNA): TGTGCCAGCTCACCACCGAGCCAGGCGAACACTGAAGCTTTCTTT.

The chain combines TRBV4-3 with TRBJ1-4; D remains unclear. The CDR3 covers 17 residues. The germline gives CDR1 LGHNA, CDR2 YSLEER. V was cut by 1 base and J by 0 bases, with 12 bases left in between. In DNA form, the CDR3 reads TGCGCCAGCAGCCAAGTAGGCAGGACTGCAACTAATGAAAAACTGTTTTTT. Translation gives CASSQVGRTATNEKLFF.

The rearrangement links TRBV7-8 to TRBJ2-7; TRBD1 aligns across 7 bases. V trimming: 1 base; J trimming: 6 bases; junction bases outside the gene matches: 6. Germline V gene data show CDR1 as SGHVS and CDR2 as FQNEAQ. CDR3 length equals 14 residues. The CDR3 loop is CASSLGGGASEQYF. DNA of the CDR3: TGTGCCAGCAGCTTAGGAGGGGGCGCGTCCGAGCAGTACTTC.

This chain uses TRBV4-2 with TRBJ2-2; 9 positions match TRBD2. J lost 6 bases, V lost 0 bases, and 2 bases had no gene match. Germline loops: CDR1 LGHNA, CDR2 YNFKEQ. The CDR3 sequence is 15 residues long. DNA of the CDR3: TGTGCCAGCAGCCAAGAAGGCGGGAGGGCCGGGGAGCTGTTTTTT. As protein: CASSQEGGRAGELFF.

The V gene is TRBV6-5, the J gene TRBJ2-7; D uncertain. This CDR3 contains 14 residues. The V gene's germline CDR1 is MNHEY and CDR2 SVGAGI. Trimming took off 10 bases at V and 0 bases at J, with 16 bases between the two ends. In nucleotides, the CDR3 is TGTGCCACTTCAGGCCAAGTTAACTCCTACGAGCAGTACTTC. Its protein product is CATSGQVNSYEQYF.

The chain couples TRBV28 to TRBJ1-5; D uncertain. The CDR3 loop spans 14 amino acids. V lost 3 bases and J 6 bases, leaving 12 bases between the germline ends. CDR1 is MDHEN, CDR2 SYDVKM, per germline. CDR3: CASSLPNRGQPQHF. The DNA of the CDR3 is TGTGCCAGCAGTTTGCCAAATCGAGGTCAGCCCCAGCATTTT.

This clone was found a few times. This chain connects TRBV19 to TRBJ2-7; perhaps TRBD1 as D (5 bases). The CDR3 has 12 residues. Deletions cut 3 bases from V and 10 bases from J, with 13 bases between. CDR1 and CDR2 (germline): LNHDA, SQIVND (reference sequence). CDR3: CASSIAGKPQYF. For the CDR3, the DNA is TGTGCCAGTAGTATCGCAGGGAAACCTCAGTACTTC.

The V gene is TRBV5-4, the J gene TRBJ2-7, with D unresolved. Germline V lookup: CDR1 SGHNT, CDR2 YYREEE (reference sequence). The CDR3 extends over 13 amino acids. Trimming cost V 0 bases and J 6 bases, with 10 bases left between them. Here the CDR3 DNA reads TGTGCCAGCAGCTTGGAGATAGCCGCCGAGCAGTACTTC. Translating it yields CASSLEIAAEQYF.

The chain combines TRBV14 with TRBJ2-7; TRBD1 aligns across 8 bases. Germline CDR1 is SGHDN and CDR2 is FVKESK. Trimming at V came to 0 bases and at J to 2 bases, leaving 12 bases not matched to a gene. The CDR3 loop spans 18 amino acids. Written as DNA, the CDR3 is TGTGCCAGCAGCCAAGATCCCGGACAGGGACATAGTACCTACGAGCAGTACTTC. Amino acid sequence: CASSQDPGQGHSTYEQYF. Full variable domain (rest looked up from reference TRBV14 and TRBJ2-7): EAGVTQFPSHSVIEKGQTVTLRCDPISGHDNLYWYRRVMGKEIKFLLHFVKESKQDESGMPNNRFLAERTGGTYSTLKVQPAELEDSGVYFCASSQDPGQGHSTYEQYFGPGTRLTVT.

This rearrangement joins TRBV18 to TRBJ1-4, with a weak D call TRBD1 (6 bases). The CDR3 extends over 15 amino acids. Germline-derived CDR1 and CDR2 are KGHSH and LQKENI. With 1 base removed from V and 8 bases from J, the gap between germline ends came to 14 bases. The CDR3 protein is CASSPRQGRSEKLFF. As DNA, the CDR3 is TGTGCCAGCTCACCACGCCAGGGGAGAAGCGAAAAACTGTTTTTT.

The V call is TRBV4-2, the J call TRBJ2-5, with a weak D call TRBD2 (6 bases). The V end was cut by 0 bases, the J end by 1 base, with 18 bases between. Looked up from germline, CDR1 is LGHNA and CDR2 is YNFKEQ. The CDR3 spans 18 residues. The CDR3 region is CASSQDGGPTVIQETQYF. The CDR3 coding sequence is TGTGCCAGCAGCCAAGATGGAGGGCCGACAGTAATCCAAGAGACCCAGTACTTC.

CDR3 DNA sequence: TGTGCCAGCACCCTGCGGGCAGGAGGGCCCCGCACTGAAGCTTTCTTT. It yields the protein CASTLRAGGPRTEAFF. The chain employs TRBV11-2 and TRBJ1-1; no clear D gene. This CDR3 has 16 amino acids. Per the germline V gene, CDR1 is SGHAT and CDR2 is FQNNGV. V dropped 7 bases and J dropped 4 bases, with 22 bases sitting between them.

This chain joins TRBV7-3 and TRBJ1-1, with TRBD1 as a possible D gene (6 bases). Trimming left V 6 bases short and J 6 bases short, with 20 bases between. The germline gives CDR1 SGHTA, CDR2 FQGTGA. This CDR3 comprises 15 residues. Written as DNA, the CDR3 is TGTGCCAGCAGTCTAGGGGCAGGGGTTCCGGCTGAAGCTTTCTTT. Amino acids: CASSLGAGVPAEAFF.

CDR3 residues: CASRGTGPEVLFF. In nucleotides, the CDR3 is TGTGCCAGCAGGGGGACAGGGCCAGAGGTACTGTTTTTT. The rearrangement joins TRBV12-3 or TRBV12-4 to TRBJ1-4; 9 bases line up with TRBD1. There are 13 residues in the CDR3. V lost 6 bases to trimming and J lost 13 bases; unmatched junction nucleotides: 9.

The chain uses TRBV5-5 and TRBJ1-6, with 7 bases identical to TRBD1. The CDR3 covers 16 residues. V lost 4 bases to trimming and J lost 6 bases; unmatched junction nucleotides: 10. Germline V lookup: CDR1 SGHKS, CDR2 YYEKEE (reference sequence). The CDR3 loop is CASSIRQGSGNSPLHF. The CDR3 nucleotides read TGTGCCAGCAGCATACGACAGGGTTCTGGTAATTCACCCCTCCACTTT.

This sequence joins TRBV27 and TRBJ2-7; 10 nucleotides line up with TRBD2. The J segment lost 2 bases and the V segment lost 2 bases, leaving 15 bases of the junction unmatched. The CDR3 runs to 19 residues. The germline V gene encodes CDR1 MNHEY and CDR2 SMNVEV (reference sequence). Here the CDR3 DNA reads TGTGCCAGCAGTTTAGCCCCCCCACGACTAGCGGGTCTCACCTACGAGCAGTACTTC. Its translation is CASSLAPPRLAGLTYEQYF.

This clone has more than one count but fewer than ten. The rearrangement joins TRBV6-2 or TRBV6-3 to TRBJ2-1; 9 nucleotides agree with TRBD2. CDR3 size: 15 residues. The trim removed 6 bases at V and 6 bases at J, leaving 9 bases unmatched. The germline gives CDR1 MNHEY, CDR2 SVGEGT. For the CDR3, the DNA is TGTGCCAGCAGCGTACAGGGACTAGCCCGCAATGAGCAGTTCTTC. This gives the protein CASSVQGLARNEQFF.

The J gene is TRBJ2-2, the V gene TRBV19; the D gene is possibly TRBD2 (6 bases). The germline V and J ends were trimmed by 4 bases and 0 bases, with 6 bases remaining between them. Germline-derived CDR1 and CDR2 are LNHDA and SQIVND (reference sequence). This CDR3 spans 14 amino acids. CDR3 protein: CASSTGANTGELFF. The CDR3 DNA is TGTGCCAGTAGTACGGGGGCGAACACCGGGGAGCTGTTTTTT.

This clone was observed a handful of times. Written as DNA, the CDR3 is TGTGCCAGCAGTGAGGGCAGAAAAAACAATCAGCCCCAGCATTTT. It is translated as CASSEGRKNNQPQHF. V and J are TRBV2 and TRBJ1-5; D ambiguous. Germline V gene data show CDR1 as SNHLY and CDR2 as FYNNEI. V lost 3 bases and J 3 bases, leaving 12 bases between the germline ends. The CDR3 runs to 15 residues.

This chain uses TRBV6-5 with TRBJ1-1; D possibly corresponds to TRBD1 (5 bases). V lost 2 bases and J lost 4, with 8 bases in between. The germline gives CDR1 MNHEY, CDR2 SVGAGI. The CDR3 length is 13 residues. CDR3 DNA: TGTGCCAGCAGTTACCGACAGTTCACTGAAGCTTTCTTT. Translated, it gives CASSYRQFTEAFF.

The chain carries TRBV13 and TRBJ1-5; 7 bases are shared with TRBD1. Germline CDR1 and CDR2: PRHDT and FYEKMQ (reference sequence). The CDR3 consists of 14 residues. The ends lost 5 bases at V and 2 bases at J; junction bases unmatched: 3. CDR3 protein: CASSPQGGNQPQHF. The CDR3 DNA reads as TGTGCCAGCAGCCCCCAGGGGGGCAATCAGCCCCAGCATTTT.

The J gene is TRBJ2-3, the V gene TRBV19, with TRBD2 as a possible D gene (6 bases). Germline loops: CDR1 LNHDA, CDR2 SQIVND (reference sequence). V was pared by 7 bases and J by 2 bases, with 16 bases between. There are 15 residues in the CDR3. CDR3 loop: CASMGSGEFTDTQYF. The CDR3 DNA reads as TGTGCCAGTATGGGTAGCGGCGAATTCACAGATACGCAGTATTTT.

The V gene is TRBV2, the J gene TRBJ1-1; TRBD1 might be the D (5 bases). Per the germline V gene, CDR1 is SNHLY and CDR2 is FYNNEI. The V and J ends lost 7 bases and 0 bases respectively, with 12 bases between them. The CDR3 is made up of 14 amino acids. CDR3 sequence reads: CASIKGLMNTEAFF. In DNA form, the CDR3 reads TGTGCCAGCATTAAGGGGTTAATGAACACTGAAGCTTTCTTT.

This chain connects TRBV4-3 to TRBJ1-1, with D perhaps matching TRBD1 (6 bases). Germline CDR1 reads LGHNA; CDR2 reads YSLEER. The CDR3 has 15 residues. V was pared by 0 bases and J by 4 bases, with 12 bases between. CDR3 region: CASSQDSGAFTEAFF. CDR3 bases: TGCGCCAGCAGCCAAGATTCAGGGGCGTTCACTGAAGCTTTCTTT.

The chain links TRBV19 to TRBJ1-5; a weak D match, TRBD1 (6 bases). CDR1 and CDR2 from the germline V gene are LNHDA and SQIVND (reference sequence). This CDR3 is built from 15 residues. With 10 bases removed from V and 0 bases from J, the gap between germline ends came to 16 bases. DNA for the CDR3: TGTGCCACCCGTGACAGGCCTGATAGCAATCAGCCCCAGCATTTT. Translation gives CATRDRPDSNQPQHF.

The chain combines TRBV12-3 or TRBV12-4 with TRBJ2-7; TRBD2 is a possible D gene (5 bases). Trimming removed 5 bases at V and 4 bases at J, with 12 bases between. CDR3 length: 13 residues. CDR3 amino acids: CASSIPGDYEQYF. In nucleotides, the CDR3 is TGTGCCAGCAGTATTCCCGGGGATTACGAGCAGTACTTC.

On this clone itself: The same CDR3 can be traced to other DNA sequences in this sample. The chain has TRBV18 and TRBJ1-1; no definite D call. Per germline, CDR1 KGHSH and CDR2 LQKENI. The CDR3 consists of 13 residues. Trimming pared 3 bases from V and 0 bases from J, leaving 5 bases between. The DNA for the CDR3 is TGTGCCAGCTCACCGGGCCTGAACACTGAAGCTTTCTTT. Translating gives CASSPGLNTEAFF.

This clone has only a few counts. This chain links TRBV6-5 with TRBJ1-2; no reliable D call. Germline loops: CDR1 MNHEY, CDR2 SVGAGI. The length of the CDR3 is 13 residues. The V end was cut by 4 bases, the J end by 4 bases, with 10 bases between. The DNA of the CDR3 is TGTGCCAGCAGTTCCAGTGAGGGCTATGGCTACACCTTC. Translation gives CASSSSEGYGYTF.

The V and J genes are TRBV6-5 and TRBJ1-3; 7 nucleotides match TRBD1. The CDR3 is made up of 15 amino acids. Unmatched junction bases numbered 7, after V lost 4 bases and J lost 4 bases. Germline V gene data show CDR1 as MNHEY and CDR2 as SVGAGI. The CDR3 spells CASSSPGQRGNTIYF. In DNA form, the CDR3 reads TGTGCCAGCAGTTCTCCGGGACAGAGAGGAAACACCATATATTTT.

V and J are TRBV16 and TRBJ1-6; D is undetermined. The germline gives CDR1 KGHSY, CDR2 FQNENV. CDR3 length: 14 amino acids. The ends were cut back, 2 bases at V and 5 bases at J, with 7 bases in the middle. The CDR3 DNA reads TGTGCCAGCAGCCAACCGGGAAATAATTCACCCCTCCACTTT. Translating gives CASSQPGNNSPLHF.